The entry that follows covers one T cell receptor beta chain sequence. This sample is drawn from a study of blood T cell dynamics during melanoma immunotherapy. Across the study: Standard first-line treatment here was pembrolizumab or nivolumab plus ipilimumab in metastatic melanoma.

Specified time point: pre-treatment baseline. One draw preceded checkpoint blockade; another followed its first cycle at week 3. Response was assessed by RECIST 1.1 at 12 weeks, except a couple of rapid progressors. CDR1 and CDR2 (germline): SQVTM, ANQGSEA. The CDR3 totals 14 residues. V lost 7 bases and J lost 6, with 21 bases in between. TCRdb's table, derived via immunoSEQ multiplex PCR, lists solely in-frame clones and lacks some. The sample shows 10,000 to 15,000 clones, roughly 84% of them seen only once. This material consisted of blood, taken from a patient treated with checkpoint blockade. This chain joins TRBV29-1 and TRBJ1-1, with TRBD1 as a possible D gene (6 bases). This sequence was found in a human donor with melanoma. CDR3 loop: CSGQGGGGKAEAFF. CDR3 in DNA: TGCAGCGGGCAGGGTGGGGGCGGAAAAGCTGAAGCTTTCTTT.